This T cell receptor (beta chain) was profiled in a study of CD8 T cells in ankylosing spondylitis. TCRdb called the 5' RACE reads again in MiXCR, with one record for every CDR3 protein. The sample lists over 100,000 distinct CDR3 sequences; over 10% were seen once. Germline V gene data show CDR1 as DFQATT and CDR2 as SNEGSKA (reference sequence). The CDR3 has 18 residues. About this clonotype: One end of the junction varies from germline; a read error may be responsible.

The TCR sequence derives from a female donor with ankylosing spondylitis or in good health (not recorded which). The rearrangement joins TRBV20-1 to TRBJ2-5; 15 bases match TRBD2. The sample taken for sequencing was blood, either unsorted or a sorted T cell fraction (not recorded which). The DNA for the CDR3 is TGCAGTCCTAGAGACCTAGGGACTAGCGGGAGGATTCAAGAGACCCAGTACTTC. It specifies CSPRDLGTSGRIQETQYF.